This is a list of T cell receptor beta chains from one sample in a study of blood T cell repertoires in COVID-19. Assay: immunoSEQ multiplex PCR; the TCRdb copy retains only in-frame clones and omits some. The sample has 50,000 to 75,000 clones, approximately 95% seen once. What was sequenced was peripheral blood. These receptors originate from a man in his sixties or seventies with active COVID-19. Both conserved end residues are part of each CDR3. The order of the fields is D gene, clone size, V gene, J gene, CDR3 DNA, CDR3 protein. D genes are given only for firm matches. Clone size is not always given. Where it is, it says once, few, many or a class for expanded clones.

d_call: TRBD2
clone_size: NA
v_call: TRBV9
j_call: TRBJ2-3
cdr3_nt: TGTGCCAGCAGCGCCCTCGGGGGTAGCGGGGTGGCAGATACGCAGTATTTT
cdr3_aa: CASSALGGSGVADTQYF

d_call: NA
clone_size: NA
v_call: TRBV3-1/TRBV3-2
j_call: TRBJ2-5
cdr3_nt: TGTGCCAGCAGCCAAGTCGTAGAGACCCAGTACTTC
cdr3_aa: CASSQVVETQYF

d_call: NA
clone_size: NA
v_call: TRBV5-8
j_call: TRBJ2-7
cdr3_nt: TGTGCCAGCAGCGCGGGATACTCCTACGAGCAGTACTTC
cdr3_aa: CASSAGYSYEQYF

d_call: TRBD1
clone_size: NA
v_call: TRBV6-6
j_call: TRBJ1-1
cdr3_nt: TGTGCCAGCACCTCCCCGGACAGGGGGCTGGACACTGAAGCTTTCTTT
cdr3_aa: CASTSPDRGLDTEAFF

d_call: NA
clone_size: NA
v_call: TRBV4-3
j_call: TRBJ1-6
cdr3_nt: TGCGCCAGCAGCCAAGATCCACAGGGTAATTCACCCCTCCACTTT
cdr3_aa: CASSQDPQGNSPLHF

d_call: NA
clone_size: NA
v_call: TRBV5-1
j_call: TRBJ1-1
cdr3_nt: TGCGCCAGCAGCCTAAACTACATTTTCATGAACACTGAAGCTTTCTTT
cdr3_aa: CASSLNYIFMNTEAFF

d_call: NA
clone_size: NA
v_call: TRBV4-2
j_call: TRBJ1-6
cdr3_nt: TGTGCCAGCAGCCAAGTTGAGAGCGAAGGTAATTCACCCCTCCACTTT
cdr3_aa: CASSQVESEGNSPLHF

d_call: TRBD1
clone_size: NA
v_call: TRBV6-2/TRBV6-3
j_call: TRBJ2-5
cdr3_nt: TGTGCCAGCAGTTACTCTACAGGGGGAAGAGGGATCACCCAGTACTTC
cdr3_aa: CASSYSTGGRGITQYF

d_call: TRBD1
clone_size: NA
v_call: TRBV4-3
j_call: TRBJ2-3
cdr3_nt: TGCGCCAGCAGCCCCCGGGACAGGGGTGGGGATACGCAGTATTTT
cdr3_aa: CASSPRDRGGDTQYF

d_call: TRBD1
clone_size: NA
v_call: TRBV6-5
j_call: TRBJ1-2
cdr3_nt: TGTGCCAGCAGACTTACAGGGGGCTATGGCTACACCTTC
cdr3_aa: CASRLTGGYGYTF

d_call: TRBD1
clone_size: once
v_call: TRBV5-6
j_call: TRBJ1-5
cdr3_nt: TGTGCCAGCAGCTTGCGGACAGGCCCACAAGTTGGACAGCCCCAGCATTTT
cdr3_aa: CASSLRTGPQVGQPQHF

d_call: NA
clone_size: NA
v_call: TRBV20-1
j_call: TRBJ2-7
cdr3_nt: TGCAGTGCTAGTGGGCCTAGTGGAGGCTACGAGCAGTACTTC
cdr3_aa: CSASGPSGGYEQYF

d_call: NA
clone_size: NA
v_call: TRBV29-1
j_call: TRBJ2-6
cdr3_nt: TGCAGCGTTGACGTAGGGAGTGGGGCCAACGTCCTGACTTTC
cdr3_aa: CSVDVGSGANVLTF

d_call: TRBD2
clone_size: NA
v_call: TRBV13
j_call: TRBJ2-3
cdr3_nt: TGTGCCAGCAGCTTGGCTATCACATCTAGCGGCGGCACAGATACGCAGTATTTT
cdr3_aa: CASSLAITSSGGTDTQYF

d_call: NA
clone_size: NA
v_call: TRBV19
j_call: TRBJ1-1
cdr3_nt: TGTGCCAGTAAGCGCAGGGAAGAAGCTTTCTTT
cdr3_aa: CASKRREEAFF

d_call: TRBD1
clone_size: NA
v_call: TRBV13
j_call: TRBJ2-2
cdr3_nt: TGTGCCAGCAGCCCCCGAGCCGGGACAGGGGTCGCCGGGGAGCTGTTTTTT
cdr3_aa: CASSPRAGTGVAGELFF

d_call: TRBD2
clone_size: NA
v_call: TRBV27
j_call: TRBJ2-5
cdr3_nt: TGTGCCAGCAGTTTCGGGACTAGAGAGACCCAGTACTTC
cdr3_aa: CASSFGTRETQYF

d_call: NA
clone_size: NA
v_call: TRBV5-6
j_call: TRBJ1-5
cdr3_nt: TGTGCCAGCAACAGGGAGAATCAGCCCCAGCATTTT
cdr3_aa: CASNRENQPQHF

d_call: NA
clone_size: NA
v_call: TRBV11-3
j_call: TRBJ2-5
cdr3_nt: TGTGCCAGCAGCCCGCAATTACAGGGTGTTGCGACCCAGTACTTC
cdr3_aa: CASSPQLQGVATQYF

d_call: TRBD2
clone_size: NA
v_call: TRBV11-3
j_call: TRBJ2-3
cdr3_nt: TGTGCCAGCAGCTACCAGCGGGGGGGCCCCCCAGATACGCAGTATTTT
cdr3_aa: CASSYQRGGPPDTQYF

d_call: NA
clone_size: few
v_call: TRBV13
j_call: TRBJ1-4
cdr3_nt: TGTGCCAGCAGCCCAATAGGGGAGGAGGATGAAAAACTGTTTTTT
cdr3_aa: CASSPIGEEDEKLFF

d_call: TRBD1
clone_size: NA
v_call: TRBV5-6
j_call: TRBJ1-2
cdr3_nt: TGTGCCAGCAGCTTGCGGACAGGGACCTATGGCTACACCTTC
cdr3_aa: CASSLRTGTYGYTF

d_call: TRBD2
clone_size: NA
v_call: TRBV4-1
j_call: TRBJ2-3
cdr3_nt: TGCGCCAGCAGCCAAGCCGGGCTAGCGGGCACAGATACGCAGTATTTT
cdr3_aa: CASSQAGLAGTDTQYF

d_call: TRBD1
clone_size: NA
v_call: TRBV29-1
j_call: TRBJ2-1
cdr3_nt: TGCAGCGTTGAAGCTTTTCGGACAGGGCGGTTCTTC
cdr3_aa: CSVEAFRTGRFF

d_call: NA
clone_size: NA
v_call: TRBV29-1
j_call: TRBJ1-3
cdr3_nt: TGCAGCGTTGAATTTGGCAACGGGGGAAACACCATATATTTT
cdr3_aa: CSVEFGNGGNTIYF

d_call: TRBD1
clone_size: NA
v_call: TRBV19
j_call: TRBJ1-2
cdr3_nt: TGTGCCAGCACTAGAGGGGGCACGCCCTATGGCTACACCTTC
cdr3_aa: CASTRGGTPYGYTF

d_call: NA
clone_size: NA
v_call: TRBV19
j_call: TRBJ1-6
cdr3_nt: TGTGCCAGTAGTTTGAATGGGGCGCTCCACTTT
cdr3_aa: CASSLNGALHF

d_call: NA
clone_size: NA
v_call: TRBV4-2
j_call: TRBJ2-7
cdr3_nt: TGTGCCAGCAGCCTGGACTCGTCCTACGAGCAGTACTTC
cdr3_aa: CASSLDSSYEQYF

d_call: NA
clone_size: NA
v_call: TRBV6-5
j_call: TRBJ1-2
cdr3_nt: TGTGCCAGCAGGGGCATCTATGGCTACACCTTC
cdr3_aa: CASRGIYGYTF

d_call: TRBD1
clone_size: NA
v_call: TRBV27
j_call: TRBJ1-1
cdr3_nt: TGTGCCACCTTCGGCCCCGGGAGACAGGGGACTTTGAACACTGAAGCTTTCTTT
cdr3_aa: CATFGPGRQGTLNTEAFF

d_call: TRBD2
clone_size: NA
v_call: TRBV6-6
j_call: TRBJ2-3
cdr3_nt: TGTGCCAGCAGGGGGGGGGAGGATACGCAGTATTTT
cdr3_aa: CASRGGEDTQYF

d_call: TRBD2
clone_size: NA
v_call: TRBV2
j_call: TRBJ2-7
cdr3_nt: TGTGCCAGCTCTTTTGTAGCGGGGGGGTCGAGCTCCTACGAGCAGTACTTC
cdr3_aa: CASSFVAGGSSSYEQYF

d_call: TRBD2
clone_size: NA
v_call: TRBV7-2
j_call: TRBJ2-7
cdr3_nt: TGTGCCAGCAGCTTAGGACTAGCGGGGTCCTACGAGCAGTACTTC
cdr3_aa: CASSLGLAGSYEQYF

d_call: TRBD2
clone_size: NA
v_call: TRBV6-6
j_call: TRBJ2-7
cdr3_nt: TGTGCCAGCAGTTACTCGACTAGCGGCCAGCAGTACTTC
cdr3_aa: CASSYSTSGQQYF

d_call: TRBD1
clone_size: NA
v_call: TRBV6-5
j_call: TRBJ2-1
cdr3_nt: TGTGCCAGCAGAACCGGGACAGGAGACTACAATGAGCAGTTCTTC
cdr3_aa: CASRTGTGDYNEQFF

d_call: NA
clone_size: NA
v_call: TRBV7-9
j_call: TRBJ2-2
cdr3_nt: TGTGCCAGCAGTGCGGCCGGGAACACCGGGGAGCTGTTTTTT
cdr3_aa: CASSAAGNTGELFF

d_call: TRBD1
clone_size: NA
v_call: TRBV7-6
j_call: TRBJ2-7
cdr3_nt: TGTGCCAGCAGCGCCCCCGGGACAGGGTACTCCTACGAGCAGTACTTC
cdr3_aa: CASSAPGTGYSYEQYF

d_call: NA
clone_size: few
v_call: TRBV19
j_call: TRBJ1-3
cdr3_nt: TGTGCCAGTAGTATTGCGACTAACAGGGTTCCTGGAAACACCATATATTTT
cdr3_aa: CASSIATNRVPGNTIYF

d_call: NA
clone_size: NA
v_call: TRBV11-3
j_call: TRBJ2-4
cdr3_nt: TGTGCCAGCAGCTTAGATGGAGGGGCGGGAAACATTCAGTACTTC
cdr3_aa: CASSLDGGAGNIQYF

d_call: TRBD1
clone_size: NA
v_call: TRBV10-2
j_call: TRBJ1-4
cdr3_nt: TGCGCCAGCAGTTTAAGGACAGGCCAGGGGGGTAATGAAAAACTGTTTTTT
cdr3_aa: CASSLRTGQGGNEKLFF

d_call: NA
clone_size: NA
v_call: TRBV3-1/TRBV3-2
j_call: TRBJ2-6
cdr3_nt: TGTGCCAGCAGCCACCATGGGGGGTCTGGGGCCAACGTCCTGACTTTC
cdr3_aa: CASSHHGGSGANVLTF

d_call: NA
clone_size: NA
v_call: TRBV6-6
j_call: TRBJ2-7
cdr3_nt: TGTGCCAGCAGTTACTCGATACAGCCCCCGGAGCAGTACTTC
cdr3_aa: CASSYSIQPPEQYF

d_call: NA
clone_size: NA
v_call: TRBV4-1
j_call: TRBJ2-1
cdr3_nt: TGCGCCAGCAGCCAACCGGGACTCGGAACCCGCCTTAAGCCGACAGACGAGCAGTTCTTC
cdr3_aa: CASSQPGLGTRLKPTDEQFF

d_call: NA
clone_size: NA
v_call: TRBV2
j_call: TRBJ1-4
cdr3_nt: TGTGCCAGCAGTGAACCCGGCAGGCTGTTTTTT
cdr3_aa: CASSEPGRLFF

d_call: NA
clone_size: NA
v_call: TRBV6-5
j_call: TRBJ2-2
cdr3_nt: TGTGCCAGCAGTTATGCTGACAGGAACACCGGGGAGCTGTTTTTT
cdr3_aa: CASSYADRNTGELFF

d_call: NA
clone_size: NA
v_call: TRBV7-9
j_call: TRBJ2-3
cdr3_nt: TGTGCCAGCAGCTTAGCGGGGAGGACAGATACGCAGTATTTT
cdr3_aa: CASSLAGRTDTQYF

d_call: TRBD1
clone_size: once
v_call: TRBV5-8
j_call: TRBJ1-4
cdr3_nt: TGTGCCAGCAGGCTTGGCAGGGGGCCTAATGAAAAACTGTTTTTT
cdr3_aa: CASRLGRGPNEKLFF

d_call: NA
clone_size: NA
v_call: TRBV5-1
j_call: TRBJ1-1
cdr3_nt: TGCGCCAGCAGGGAACAGGGTGGCACTGAAGCTTTCTTT
cdr3_aa: CASREQGGTEAFF

d_call: TRBD1
clone_size: NA
v_call: TRBV28
j_call: TRBJ1-1
cdr3_nt: TGTGCCAGCAGCCTAGGGACAGGGGGGGTGAACACTGAAGCTTTCTTT
cdr3_aa: CASSLGTGGVNTEAFF

d_call: NA
clone_size: NA
v_call: TRBV28
j_call: TRBJ2-1
cdr3_nt: TGTGCCAGCAGTTCCTTATACAATGAGCAGTTCTTC
cdr3_aa: CASSSLYNEQFF

d_call: NA
clone_size: few
v_call: TRBV10-1
j_call: TRBJ1-2
cdr3_nt: TGCGCCAGCAGTGATTCACGGCCCGGCAGGTCCTATGGCTACACCTTC
cdr3_aa: CASSDSRPGRSYGYTF

d_call: NA
clone_size: NA
v_call: TRBV6-1
j_call: TRBJ2-3
cdr3_nt: TGTGCCAGCAGTGAATTGGGCCCCACAGATACGCAGTATTTT
cdr3_aa: CASSELGPTDTQYF

d_call: NA
clone_size: NA
v_call: TRBV6-5
j_call: TRBJ1-2
cdr3_nt: TGTGCCAGCAACAAAAACAGGGAGAGTGGAGGCTACACCTTC
cdr3_aa: CASNKNRESGGYTF

d_call: NA
clone_size: NA
v_call: TRBV7-8
j_call: TRBJ1-6
cdr3_nt: TGTGCCAGCAGCTCCCAGAGTGATGGGGCGAATTCACCCCTCCACTTT
cdr3_aa: CASSSQSDGANSPLHF

d_call: NA
clone_size: NA
v_call: TRBV5-1
j_call: TRBJ1-3
cdr3_nt: TGCGCCAGCAGCGTAGACAGTGGAAACACCATATATTTT
cdr3_aa: CASSVDSGNTIYF

d_call: NA
clone_size: NA
v_call: TRBV10-3
j_call: TRBJ2-3
cdr3_nt: TGTGCCTGCCGAGGTTTTCAGGGCCCCGATACGCAGTATTTT
cdr3_aa: CACRGFQGPDTQYF

d_call: TRBD1
clone_size: NA
v_call: TRBV6-5
j_call: TRBJ1-1
cdr3_nt: TGTGCCAGCACCTGGACAGGCGCGAGTAACACTGAAGCTTTCTTT
cdr3_aa: CASTWTGASNTEAFF

d_call: TRBD1
clone_size: once
v_call: TRBV29-1
j_call: TRBJ1-1
cdr3_nt: TGCAGCGGACGGACAGGCGAACCTGAAGCTTTCTTT
cdr3_aa: CSGRTGEPEAFF

d_call: NA
clone_size: NA
v_call: TRBV5-4
j_call: TRBJ1-1
cdr3_nt: TGTGCCAGCAGCTCCGCGGGGGGGCTGAACACTGAAGCTTTCTTT
cdr3_aa: CASSSAGGLNTEAFF